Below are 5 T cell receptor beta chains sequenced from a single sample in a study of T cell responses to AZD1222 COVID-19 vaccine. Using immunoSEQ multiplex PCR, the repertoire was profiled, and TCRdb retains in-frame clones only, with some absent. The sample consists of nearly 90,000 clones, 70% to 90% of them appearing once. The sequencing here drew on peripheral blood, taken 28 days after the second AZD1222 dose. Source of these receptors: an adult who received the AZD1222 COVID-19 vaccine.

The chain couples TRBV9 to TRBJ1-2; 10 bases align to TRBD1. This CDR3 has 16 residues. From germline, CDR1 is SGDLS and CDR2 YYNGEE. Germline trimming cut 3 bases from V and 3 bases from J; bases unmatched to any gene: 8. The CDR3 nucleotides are TGTGCCAGCAGCGCCCAGCGGACAGGGGGAGACTATGGCTACACCTTC. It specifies CASSAQRTGGDYGYTF.

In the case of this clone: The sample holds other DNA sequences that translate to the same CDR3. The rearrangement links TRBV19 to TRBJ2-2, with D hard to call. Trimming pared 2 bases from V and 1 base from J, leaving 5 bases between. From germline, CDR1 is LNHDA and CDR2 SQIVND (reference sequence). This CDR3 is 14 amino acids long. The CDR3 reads CASSIWGNTGELFF. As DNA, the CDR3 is TGTGCCAGTAGTATATGGGGGAACACCGGGGAGCTGTTTTTT.

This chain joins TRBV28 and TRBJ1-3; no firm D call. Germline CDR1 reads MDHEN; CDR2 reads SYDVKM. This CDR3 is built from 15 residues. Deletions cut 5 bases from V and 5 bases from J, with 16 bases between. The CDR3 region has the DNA TGTGCCAGCAGTCCGCCCTCAGGCCCCAGAAACACCATATATTTT. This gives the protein CASSPPSGPRNTIYF.

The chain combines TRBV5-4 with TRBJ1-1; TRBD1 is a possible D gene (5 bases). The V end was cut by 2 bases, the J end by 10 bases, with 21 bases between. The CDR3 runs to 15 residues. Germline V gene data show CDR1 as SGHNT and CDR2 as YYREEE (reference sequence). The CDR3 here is CASSLADQGPKRAFF. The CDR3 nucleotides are TGTGCCAGCAGCTTAGCCGATCAGGGACCCAAGCGAGCTTTCTTT.

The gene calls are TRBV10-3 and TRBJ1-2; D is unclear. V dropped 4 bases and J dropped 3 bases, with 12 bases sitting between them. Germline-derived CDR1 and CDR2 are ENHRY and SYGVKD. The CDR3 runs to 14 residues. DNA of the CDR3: TGTGCCATCAGTGGGGGAGTTTTGTACTATGGCTACACCTTC. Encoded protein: CAISGGVLYYGYTF.